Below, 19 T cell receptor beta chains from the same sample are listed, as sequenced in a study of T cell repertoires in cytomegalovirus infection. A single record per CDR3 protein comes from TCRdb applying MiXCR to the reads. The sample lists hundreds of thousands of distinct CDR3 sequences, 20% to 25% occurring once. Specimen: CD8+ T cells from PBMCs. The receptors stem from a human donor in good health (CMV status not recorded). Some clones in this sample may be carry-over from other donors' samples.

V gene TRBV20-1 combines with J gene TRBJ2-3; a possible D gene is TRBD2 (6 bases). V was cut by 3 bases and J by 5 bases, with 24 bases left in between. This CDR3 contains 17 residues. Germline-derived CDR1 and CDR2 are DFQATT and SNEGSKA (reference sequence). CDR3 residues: CSARGTSPSSLGDTQYF. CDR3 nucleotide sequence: TGCAGTGCTAGGGGTACTAGCCCCTCATCACTCGGAGATACGCAGTATTTT.

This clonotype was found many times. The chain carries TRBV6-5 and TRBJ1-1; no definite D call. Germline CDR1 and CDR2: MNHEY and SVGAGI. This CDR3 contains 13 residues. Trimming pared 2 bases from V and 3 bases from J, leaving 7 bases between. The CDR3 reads CASSYARHTEAFF. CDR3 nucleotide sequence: TGTGCCAGCAGTTACGCCAGGCACACTGAAGCTTTCTTT.

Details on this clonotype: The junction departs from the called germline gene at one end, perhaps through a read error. The CDR3 protein is CANSSRREEGYTF. CDR3 DNA: TGTGCCAACAGTTCCAGGAGGGAGGAAGGCTACACCTTC. The V call is TRBV28, the J call TRBJ1-2, with D hard to call. The CDR3 spans 13 residues. Germline V lookup: CDR1 MDHEN, CDR2 SYDVKM.

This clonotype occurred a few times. The CDR3 protein is CASSYTLGSASYEQYF. In nucleotides, the CDR3 is TGTGCCAGCAGCTACACCTTGGGAAGTGCCTCCTACGAGCAGTACTTC. The rearrangement uses TRBV12-3 or TRBV12-4 and TRBJ2-7; D unclear. V shed 6 bases and J shed 0 bases, with 18 bases lying between them. The CDR3 runs to 16 residues.

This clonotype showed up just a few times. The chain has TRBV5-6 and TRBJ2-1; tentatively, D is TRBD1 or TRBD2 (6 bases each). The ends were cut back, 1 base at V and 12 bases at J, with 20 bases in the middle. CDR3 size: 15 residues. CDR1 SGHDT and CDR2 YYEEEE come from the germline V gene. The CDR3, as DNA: TGTGCCAGCAGCTTGTCTGGGGGGCCAACAATGAGGCAGTTCTTC. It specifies CASSLSGGPTMRQFF.

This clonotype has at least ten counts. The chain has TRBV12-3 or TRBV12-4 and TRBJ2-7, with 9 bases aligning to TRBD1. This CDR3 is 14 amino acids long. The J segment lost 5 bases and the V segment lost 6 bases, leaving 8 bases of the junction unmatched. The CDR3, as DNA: TGTGCCAGCAGACTGACAGGGGGAGTCGACGAGCAGTACTTC. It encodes CASRLTGGVDEQYF.

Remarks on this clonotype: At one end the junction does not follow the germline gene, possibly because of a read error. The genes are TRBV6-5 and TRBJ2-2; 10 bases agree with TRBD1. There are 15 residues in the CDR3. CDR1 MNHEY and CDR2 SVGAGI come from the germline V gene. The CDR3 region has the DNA TGTGCCAGCAGCATCCCGGGACAGGGGACCGGGGGGCTGTTTTTT. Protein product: CASSIPGQGTGGLFF.

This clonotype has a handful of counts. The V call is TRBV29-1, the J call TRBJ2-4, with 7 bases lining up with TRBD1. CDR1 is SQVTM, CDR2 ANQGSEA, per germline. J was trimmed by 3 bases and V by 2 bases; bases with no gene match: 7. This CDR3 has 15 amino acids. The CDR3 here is CSVERLGTDKNIQYF. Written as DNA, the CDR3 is TGCAGCGTTGAACGGCTCGGGACAGACAAAAACATTCAGTACTTC.

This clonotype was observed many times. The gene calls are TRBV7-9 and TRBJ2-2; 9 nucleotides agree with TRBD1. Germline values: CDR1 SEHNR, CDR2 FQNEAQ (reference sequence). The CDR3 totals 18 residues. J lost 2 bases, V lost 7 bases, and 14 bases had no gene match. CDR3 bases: TGTGCCAGCATCCCCCCCTGGACAGGGGAGGAAAACACCGGGGAGCTGTTTTTT. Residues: CASIPPWTGEENTGELFF.

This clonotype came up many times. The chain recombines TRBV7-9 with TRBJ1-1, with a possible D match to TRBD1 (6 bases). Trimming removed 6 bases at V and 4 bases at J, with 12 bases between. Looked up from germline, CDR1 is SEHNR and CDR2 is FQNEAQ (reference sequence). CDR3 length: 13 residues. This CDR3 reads CASSFGQLTEAFF. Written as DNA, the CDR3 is TGTGCCAGCAGTTTCGGACAGCTCACTGAAGCTTTCTTT.

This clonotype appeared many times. The CDR3 sequence: CASSFGVEDYTEAFF. The DNA for the CDR3 is TGTGCCAGCAGTTTCGGTGTCGAGGATTACACTGAAGCTTTCTTT. The chain has TRBV28 and TRBJ1-1, with D unclear. The V end lost 3 bases, the J end lost 3 bases, and 14 bases lay between the germline ends. Per germline, CDR1 MDHEN and CDR2 SYDVKM. This CDR3 spans 15 amino acids.

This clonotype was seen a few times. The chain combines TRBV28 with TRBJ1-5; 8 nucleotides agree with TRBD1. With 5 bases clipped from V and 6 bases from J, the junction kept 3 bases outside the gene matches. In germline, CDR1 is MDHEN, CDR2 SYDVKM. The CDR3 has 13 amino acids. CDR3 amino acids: CASSKDRAQPQHF. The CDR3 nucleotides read TGTGCCAGCAGTAAGGACAGGGCTCAGCCCCAGCATTTT. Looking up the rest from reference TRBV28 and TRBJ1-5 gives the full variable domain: DVKVTQSSRYLVKRTGEKVFLECVQDMDHENMFWYRQDPGLGLRLIYFSYDVKMKEKGDIPEGYSVSREKKERFSLILESASTNQTSMYLCASSKDRAQPQHFGDGTRLSIL.

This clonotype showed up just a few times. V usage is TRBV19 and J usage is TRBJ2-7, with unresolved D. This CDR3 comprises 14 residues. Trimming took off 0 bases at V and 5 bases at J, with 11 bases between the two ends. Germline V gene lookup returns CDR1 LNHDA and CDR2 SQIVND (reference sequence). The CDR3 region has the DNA TGTGCCAGTAGTATAGATCGGATGAGCCACGAGCAGTACGTC. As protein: CASSIDRMSHEQYV.

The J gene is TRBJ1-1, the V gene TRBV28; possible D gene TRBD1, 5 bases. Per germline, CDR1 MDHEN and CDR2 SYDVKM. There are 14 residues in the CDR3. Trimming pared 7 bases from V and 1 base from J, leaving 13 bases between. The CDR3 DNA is TGTGCCAGCACCTCCCACAGGCGGAACACTGAAGCTTTCTTT. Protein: CASTSHRRNTEAFF.

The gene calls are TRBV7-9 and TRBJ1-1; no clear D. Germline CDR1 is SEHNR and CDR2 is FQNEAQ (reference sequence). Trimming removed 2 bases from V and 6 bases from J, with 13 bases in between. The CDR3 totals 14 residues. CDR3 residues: CASSLPETGAEAFF. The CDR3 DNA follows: TGTGCCAGCAGCTTACCGGAGACGGGCGCTGAAGCTTTCTTT.

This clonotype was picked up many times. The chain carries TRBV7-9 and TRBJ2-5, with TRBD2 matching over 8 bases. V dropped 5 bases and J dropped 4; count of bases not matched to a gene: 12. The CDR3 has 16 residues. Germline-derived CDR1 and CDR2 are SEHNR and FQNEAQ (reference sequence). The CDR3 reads CASSLTPGTRRETQYF. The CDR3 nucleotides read TGTGCCAGCAGCCTCACCCCCGGGACTAGGAGAGAGACCCAGTACTTC.

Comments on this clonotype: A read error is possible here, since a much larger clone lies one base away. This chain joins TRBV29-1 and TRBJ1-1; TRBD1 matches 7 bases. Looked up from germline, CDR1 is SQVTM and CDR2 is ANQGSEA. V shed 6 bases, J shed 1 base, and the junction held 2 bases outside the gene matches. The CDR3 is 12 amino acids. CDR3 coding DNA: TGCAGCGTCCAGGGGGGGAACACTGAAGCTTTCTTT. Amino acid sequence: CSVQGGNTEAFF. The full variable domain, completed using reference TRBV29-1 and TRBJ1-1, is SAVISQKPSRDICQRGTSLTIQCQVDSQVTMMFWYRQQPGQSLTLIATANQGSEATYESGFVIDKFPISRPNLTFSTLTVSNMSPEDSSIYLCSVQGGNTEAFFGQGTRLTVV.

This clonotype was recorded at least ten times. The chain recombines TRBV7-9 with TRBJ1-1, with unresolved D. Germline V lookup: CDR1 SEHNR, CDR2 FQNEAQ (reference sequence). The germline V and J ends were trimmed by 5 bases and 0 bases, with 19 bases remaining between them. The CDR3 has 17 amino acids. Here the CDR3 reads CASSDGPPVGMNTEAFF. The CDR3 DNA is TGTGCCAGCAGCGATGGGCCCCCGGTGGGAATGAACACTGAAGCTTTCTTT.

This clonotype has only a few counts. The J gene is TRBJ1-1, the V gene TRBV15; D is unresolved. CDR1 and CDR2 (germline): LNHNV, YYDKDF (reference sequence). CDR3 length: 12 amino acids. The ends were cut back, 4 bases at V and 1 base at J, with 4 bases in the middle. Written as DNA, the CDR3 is TGTGCCACCAGCATTGGGAACACTGAAGCTTTCTTT. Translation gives CATSIGNTEAFF.